Each of the 19 T cell receptor beta chains below was sequenced from the same sample in a study of metastatic and nonmetastatic thyroid tumors (dated by TCRdb to between 2020 and 2021). The library was obtained by PCR. The sequencing machine was an Illumina HiSeq 4000. Starting from the raw public reads, TCRdb applied fastp trimming at Q25, assembled clones with MiXCR and retained in-frame beta chains. The sample includes 4,000 to 6,000 clones, with 28% observed a single time. The leading ten clones occupy approximately 15% of the sample. None of the patients had been given any treatment before thyroid surgery. The sequenced sample was adjacent normal tissue. Source of these receptors: a female donor with papillary thyroid cancer or a benign thyroid nodule (not recorded which). Some clones in this sample may be carry-over from other donors' samples.

Many counts were recorded for this clone. The rearrangement uses TRBV29-1 and TRBJ1-2; D unresolved. V dropped 3 bases and J dropped 6 bases, with 14 bases sitting between them. Germline V gene sequence: CDR1 SQVTM, CDR2 ANQGSEA. The CDR3 totals 13 residues. The CDR3 reads CSVELGYKDGYTF. The CDR3 DNA reads TGCAGCGTTGAGCTCGGATACAAAGATGGCTACACCTTC.

V and J are TRBV5-8 and TRBJ1-6; 7 nucleotides agree with TRBD1. Per the germline V gene, CDR1 is SGHTS and CDR2 is YDEGEE. Unmatched junction bases numbered 10, after V lost 2 bases and J lost 14 bases. The CDR3 covers 14 residues. The CDR3 bases are TGTGCCAGCAGCTTCGACAGGGCCCAGGGGGCCCTCCACTTT. Translated: CASSFDRAQGALHF.

This clone is categorized as large. The rearrangement links TRBV6-1 to TRBJ2-1; D gene ambiguous. The germline V and J ends were trimmed by 6 bases and 9 bases, with 9 bases remaining between them. Germline assignment: CDR1 MNHNS and CDR2 SASEGT. CDR3 size: 11 residues. The CDR3 loop is CASRFGLEQFF. DNA of the CDR3: TGTGCCAGCAGGTTCGGCCTTGAGCAGTTCTTC.

This clone is deemed medium-sized (0.01 to 0.1%). This chain connects TRBV20-1 to TRBJ1-1; D call uncertain. Germline CDR1 DFQATT, CDR2 SNEGSKA (reference sequence). This CDR3 is 12 amino acids long. Trimming took off 6 bases at V and 5 bases at J, with 13 bases between the two ends. The CDR3 reads CSARGSWTEAFF. CDR3 nucleotide sequence: TGCAGTGCCCGGGGATCCTGGACTGAAGCTTTCTTT.

This clone was found many times. A much larger clone is a single base away; this may be a read error. Within the sample, other DNA sequences also encode this same CDR3. This chain connects TRBV6-1 to TRBJ2-3; TRBD2 matches at 10 bases. The CDR3 covers 15 residues. Germline V gives CDR1 MNHNS, CDR2 SASEGT. The CDR3 reads CASSSSSGRGNTQYF. In DNA form, the CDR3 reads TGTGCCAGCAGTTCGTCTAGCGGGAGAGGGAATACGCAGTATTTC.

V and J are TRBV11-2 and TRBJ1-3; the D gene is possibly TRBD1 (6 bases). Looked up from germline, CDR1 is SGHAT and CDR2 is FQNNGV. The CDR3 totals 18 residues. Trimming left V 2 bases short and J 0 bases short, with 17 bases between. The CDR3 nucleotides read TGTGCCAGCAGCTTATCCAGGGGCAGACTCTTCTCTGGAAACACCATATATTTT. Translating gives CASSLSRGRLFSGNTIYF.

Note on this clone: The sample carries other DNA sequences with the same CDR3. This chain connects TRBV6-1 to TRBJ2-7; D unresolved. The germline V gene encodes CDR1 MNHNS and CDR2 SASEGT. Trimming removed 6 bases from V and 1 base from J, with 16 bases in between. This CDR3 has 15 amino acids. The CDR3 nucleotides are TGTGCCAGCAGATTGGGGTGGCCCCAGTCCTACGAGCAGTACTTC. It is translated as CASRLGWPQSYEQYF.

This rearrangement joins TRBV27 to TRBJ2-1, with 8 bases aligning to TRBD1. V dropped 5 bases and J dropped 3; count of bases not matched to a gene: 6. CDR3 length equals 15 residues. The germline V gene encodes CDR1 MNHEY and CDR2 SMNVEV (reference sequence). The CDR3 region has the DNA TGTGCCAGCAGTGCGGGACAGGTGGGCTACAATGAGCAGTTCTTC. This codes for CASSAGQVGYNEQFF.

The chain employs TRBV4-1 and TRBJ1-6; TRBD1 matches 12 bases. CDR3 size: 16 residues. Germline loops: CDR1 MGHRA, CDR2 YSYEKL. V shed 4 bases, J shed 10 bases, and the junction held 8 bases outside the gene matches. DNA for the CDR3: TGCGCCAGCAGCCCTGCCGGGACAGGGGGCGGATCACCCCTCCACTTT. This translates into CASSPAGTGGGSPLHF.

The chain combines TRBV28 with TRBJ2-7, with unresolved D. Germline V CDR1 and CDR2: MDHEN, SYDVKM. The ends were cut back, 2 bases at V and 1 base at J, with 3 bases in the middle. The CDR3 loop spans 12 amino acids. The CDR3 sequence: CASSLGSYEQYF. CDR3 coding DNA: TGTGCCAGCAGTTTAGGTTCCTACGAGCAGTACTTC.

This clone appeared many times. The J gene is TRBJ2-7, the V gene TRBV12-3 or TRBV12-4; TRBD1 agrees at 10 bases. V lost 5 bases and J lost 2; bases outside the gene matches: 3. CDR3 size: 14 residues. The CDR3 DNA follows: TGTGCCAGCAGTCCGGGGACAGGGGCCTACGAGCAGTACTTC. It translates to CASSPGTGAYEQYF.

A single count supports this clone. DNA of the CDR3: TGCAGTGCTAGGGGAACTGGACTTTTGTTTCCACTTGTGGAGACCCAGTACTTC. Its protein is CSARGTGLLFPLVETQYF. V and J are TRBV20-1 and TRBJ2-5; D may be TRBD2 (5 bases). This CDR3 contains 18 residues. Deletions cut 3 bases from V and 5 bases from J, with 28 bases between. CDR1 is DFQATT, CDR2 SNEGSKA, per germline (reference sequence).

By share of the sample, this clone is medium-sized. The chain is built from TRBV5-1 and TRBJ2-1; 7 nucleotides match TRBD2. Germline loops: CDR1 SGHRS, CDR2 YFSETQ. The J segment lost 10 bases and the V segment lost 0 bases, leaving 10 bases of the junction unmatched. The CDR3 runs 15 residues. As DNA, the CDR3 is TGCGCCAGCAGCTTGGGGGACCCGCTAGCGGAAGAGCAGTTCTTC. This encodes CASSLGDPLAEEQFF.

Within the sample, this clone is medium-sized. One end of the junction does not line up with germline, which may come from a read error. This chain links TRBV27 with TRBJ2-7, with TRBD1 identical over 7 bases. Germline CDR1 reads MNHEY; CDR2 reads SMNVEV (reference sequence). The CDR3 loop spans 14 amino acids. DNA of the CDR3: TGTGCCAGCGGTTTCTGGGACAGCTCCTACGAGCAGTACTTC. This translates into CASGFWDSSYEQYF.

This clone occurred many times. The chain has TRBV27 and TRBJ2-4; D uncertain. The V end was cut by 3 bases, the J end by 2 bases, with 11 bases between. The germline gives CDR1 MNHEY, CDR2 SMNVEV (reference sequence). The CDR3 is 15 residues long. For the CDR3, the DNA is TGTGCCAGCAGTTTCAGCCCGGGCTCCAAAAACATTCAGTACTTC. Translated, it gives CASSFSPGSKNIQYF.

This clone came up many times. The junction differs from germline at one of its ends, possibly a read error. This chain links TRBV5-4 with TRBJ2-3; 7 bases match TRBD1. This CDR3 has 15 residues. Germline V gene sequence: CDR1 SGHNT, CDR2 YYREEE (reference sequence). This CDR3 is CASRRRDSLTGTQYF. CDR3 nucleotide sequence: TGTGCCAGCAGACGCCGGGACAGCCTCACAGGTACGCAGTATTTT. The entire variable domain, with the rest obtained from reference TRBV5-4 and TRBJ2-3, is as follows: ETGVTQSPTHLIKTRGQQVTLRCSSQSGHNTVSWYQQALGQGPQFIFQYYREEENGRGNFPPRFSGLQFPNYSSELNVNALELDDSALYLCASRRRDSLTGTQYFGPGTRLTVL.

The chain carries TRBV11-2 and TRBJ2-2; weak D call: TRBD1 (5 bases). The V gene lost 10 bases and the J gene lost 4 bases, with 13 bases spanning the gap. The CDR3 runs to 13 residues. The germline V gene encodes CDR1 SGHAT and CDR2 FQNNGV. The DNA of the CDR3 is TGTGCCACCAGGCAGGGCTCCACCGGGGAGCTGTTTTTT. This translates into CATRQGSTGELFF.

Many counts were recorded for this clone. This chain uses TRBV7-9 with TRBJ2-5; D call uncertain. In germline, CDR1 is SEHNR, CDR2 FQNEAQ (reference sequence). The CDR3 totals 15 residues. With 4 bases removed from V and 3 bases from J, the gap between germline ends came to 15 bases. The CDR3 reads CASSSPPGTKETQYF. The CDR3 region has the DNA TGTGCCAGCAGCTCTCCGCCCGGTACGAAAGAGACCCAGTACTTC.

This clone was seen a handful of times. The rearrangement uses TRBV6-6 and TRBJ1-5; 11 nucleotides agree with TRBD1. This CDR3 comprises 16 residues. Trimming took 2 bases from V and 7 from J; bases not matched to a gene: 7. Germline CDR1 MNHNY, CDR2 SVGAGI (reference sequence). This CDR3 reads CASSYLQGQGGQPQHF. The CDR3 nucleotides are TGTGCCAGCAGTTACCTTCAGGGACAGGGGGGACAGCCCCAGCATTTT.